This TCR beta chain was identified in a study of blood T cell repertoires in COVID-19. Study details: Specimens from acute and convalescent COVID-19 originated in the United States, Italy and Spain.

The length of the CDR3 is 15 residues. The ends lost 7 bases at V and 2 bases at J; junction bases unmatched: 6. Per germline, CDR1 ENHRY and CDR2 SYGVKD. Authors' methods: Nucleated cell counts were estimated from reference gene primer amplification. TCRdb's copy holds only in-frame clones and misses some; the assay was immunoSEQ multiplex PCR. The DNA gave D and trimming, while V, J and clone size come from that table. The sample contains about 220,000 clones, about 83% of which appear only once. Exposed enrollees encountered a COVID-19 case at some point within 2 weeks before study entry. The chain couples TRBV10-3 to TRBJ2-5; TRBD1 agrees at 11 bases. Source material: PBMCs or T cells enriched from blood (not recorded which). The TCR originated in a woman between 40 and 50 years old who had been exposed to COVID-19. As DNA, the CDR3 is TGTGCCATCACTCCGGGACAGGGGGGGCAAGAGACCCAGTACTTC. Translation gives CAITPGQGGQETQYF.